The rows below give T cell receptor beta chains drawn from one sample of a study of shared clonotypes between healthy human individuals. Sequencing used immunoSEQ multiplex PCR; TCRdb keeps in-frame clones, though not all of them. The table lists about 2.1 million clones, 90% to 95% of them singletons. Material for sequencing was naive CD8+ T cells from PBMCs. These receptors all stem from a man younger than 35 in good health. Some clones in this sample may be carry-over from other donors' samples. Each CDR3 is given with its conserved first and last residue.

>TRBV4-1
CASSQSVGGTYEQYF
>TRBV5-1
CASSLPTASGANVLTF
>TRBV6-5
CASRVQGGYTEAFF
>TRBV19
CASSMGQAVEQYF
>TRBV13
CASSLGQSNEKLFF
>TRBV5-6
CASSSGAGGPSYEQYF
>TRBV10-2
CASSEKAPYEQYF
>TRBV28
CASRGVNSPLHF
>TRBV5-1
CASSLVAGVRYEQYF
>TRBV5-4
CASRLASPGYEQYF